This T cell receptor (beta chain) was found in a study of T-cell reconstitution after alpha-beta-depleted transplantation in children (dated by TCRdb to the mid-2010s). The study in broad terms: T-cell immune reconstitution after TCRalphabeta/CD19-depleted allogeneic hematopoietic cell transplantation in children was quantitatively tracked in the study by means of TCR repertoire profiling.

The research as a whole found: The high TCRbeta diversity at day 60 in some patients was ascribed to recipient T cells and intrathymic progenitors that had survived conditioning. The apparently early recovery of alphabetaT-cell counts about two months after transplant reportedly depended on only several hundred rapidly expanded clones that came from non-depleted graft cells. Over subsequent months, a decline in hyperexpanded clone frequencies was noted, and after one year, T-cell counts and TCRbeta diversity were mostly ascribed to newly produced T cells.

This clonotype was counted ten times or more. Its antigen is still unknown. Per-nucleotide qualities are absent, and no much larger clonotype sits a single base away. To prepare the library, PCR was applied. Reads for this sample came from an Illumina HiSeq 2500. To normalize quantification of the TCRbeta repertoire, the TCR libraries were built with molecular barcoding that relied on unique molecular identifiers. TCRdb ran its own pipeline on the public reads, namely fastp trimming at Q25 and MiXCR clone calling, and kept in-frame beta chains. Identical CDR3 protein sequences are pooled into one entry, listed with their most common genes and DNA. The table for this sample lists fewer than 150,000 distinct CDR3 sequences; 20% to 25% of them were counted only once. About 10% of the sample goes to the ten largest clones. Sample treatment or condition, as interpreted from the label and publication: allogeneic hematopoietic cell transplantation with graft depleted of TCRalphabeta T cells and CD19 B cells. TCRalphabeta/CD19-depleted allogeneic hematopoietic cell grafts were given to the transplant recipients, all of whom were children.

Measured from the cysteine to the phenylalanine, the CDR3 is 15 residues long. Kept here is only the CDR3 DNA, which spans 45 bases and is read in frame from base 1. According to the germline V gene, CDR1 reads SGDLS and CDR2 reads YYNGEE. After removal of 1 base from V and 2 bases from J, the junction retains 3 bases not matched to a gene. Sequences were derived from PBMCs, mostly from graft donor cells, sampled 180 days after TCRalphabeta/CD19-depleted stem cell transplant. The chain uses TRBV9 and TRBJ2-1; TRBD2 fits 7 bases in the junction. This clonotype was obtained from a male patient aged 2 to 10 who had a stem cell transplant for chronic granulomatous disease, so the T cells may come from the graft donor. The sequenced DNA: TGTGCCAGCAGCGTATTAGGACTAGCCTACAATGAGCAGTTCTTC. This encodes CASSVLGLAYNEQFF.